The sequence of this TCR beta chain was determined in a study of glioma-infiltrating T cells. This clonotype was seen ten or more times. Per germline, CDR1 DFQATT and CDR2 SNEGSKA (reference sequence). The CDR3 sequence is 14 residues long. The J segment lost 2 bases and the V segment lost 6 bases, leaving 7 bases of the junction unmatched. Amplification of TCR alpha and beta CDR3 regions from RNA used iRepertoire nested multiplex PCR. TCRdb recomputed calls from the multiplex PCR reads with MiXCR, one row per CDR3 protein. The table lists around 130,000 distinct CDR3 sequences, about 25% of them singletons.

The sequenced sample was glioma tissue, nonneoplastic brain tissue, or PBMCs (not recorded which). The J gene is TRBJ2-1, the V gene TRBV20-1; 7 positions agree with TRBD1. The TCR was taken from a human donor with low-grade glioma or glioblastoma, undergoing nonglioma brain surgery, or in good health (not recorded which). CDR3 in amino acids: CSAPRQGPYNEQFF. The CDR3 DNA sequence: TGCAGTGCCCCGAGACAGGGTCCCTACAATGAGCAGTTCTTC.